The 10 T cell receptor beta chains presented below share a single source sample, sequenced in a study of T-cell memory formation after mild COVID-19. TCRdb reprocessed the 5' RACE reads with MiXCR, giving one entry per CDR3 protein. The sample has 500,000 to 550,000 distinct CDR3 sequences, about a fifth seen once. The material sequenced was PBMCs or a T cell subset sorted from them (not recorded which). These receptors were taken from an adult woman who had mild COVID-19 (a few samples of this study predate the infection). Cell type and time point are not known.

In its sample, this clonotype was seen a few times. The chain employs TRBV10-3 and TRBJ1-1, with 9 bases that match TRBD1. Germline V gives CDR1 ENHRY, CDR2 SYGVKD. The CDR3 totals 19 residues. Losses at the gene ends were 6 bases for V and 2 bases for J; bases not matched to a gene: 19. The CDR3 protein is CAIRGAGQGPLTLNTEAFF. CDR3 sequence (DNA): TGTGCCATCAGGGGAGCTGGACAGGGGCCGTTAACTCTAAACACTGAAGCTTTCTTT.

The rearrangement joins TRBV11-3 to TRBJ2-2; a weak D match, TRBD2 (5 bases). Germline-derived CDR1 and CDR2 are SGHNT and YENEEA. V lost 4 bases and J 1 base, leaving 10 bases between the germline ends. The CDR3 covers 15 residues. The CDR3 loop reads CASSSSRGNTGELFF. The CDR3 bases are TGTGCCAGCAGCTCTAGCCGAGGGAACACCGGGGAGCTGTTTTTT.

A few counts support this clonotype. J is TRBJ2-7 and V is TRBV24-1; D possibly corresponds to TRBD2 (6 bases). Looked up from germline, CDR1 is KGHDR and CDR2 is SFDVKD. This CDR3 is 15 amino acids long. Trimming stripped 3 bases from V and 2 bases from J, with 13 bases between. This CDR3 reads CATSDARDLTYEQYF. CDR3 nucleotide sequence: TGTGCCACCAGTGATGCGCGGGACCTAACCTACGAGCAGTACTTC.

This clonotype has a handful of counts. The rearrangement joins TRBV28 to TRBJ2-7, with D possibly matching TRBD1 (5 bases). The V end lost 2 bases, the J end lost 0 bases, and 17 bases lay between the germline ends. The V gene's germline CDR1 is MDHEN and CDR2 SYDVKM. The CDR3 consists of 17 residues. CDR3 residues: CASSLKKTSGASYEQYF. For the CDR3, the DNA is TGTGCCAGCAGTTTAAAAAAGACCAGTGGGGCCTCCTACGAGCAGTACTTC.

V and J are TRBV4-1 and TRBJ2-1; D call uncertain. V was trimmed by 1 base and J by 4 bases, leaving 8 bases between them. Germline lookup yields CDR1 MGHRA and CDR2 YSYEKL. This CDR3 contains 14 residues. DNA of the CDR3: TGCGCCAGCAGCCAAGGCGACTGGTACAATGAGCAGTTCTTC. Encoded protein: CASSQGDWYNEQFF.

This clonotype was found a few times. The chain combines TRBV12-3 or TRBV12-4 with TRBJ1-5, with no clear D. The V end was cut by 6 bases, the J end by 3 bases, with 9 bases between. This CDR3 is 13 amino acids long. CDR3 in DNA: TGTGCCAGCAGCTCCAACCTCAATCAGCCCCAGCATTTT. Protein: CASSSNLNQPQHF.

This clonotype has a handful of counts. This chain joins TRBV9 and TRBJ2-3; 11 nucleotides agree with TRBD1. Trimming took 4 bases from V and 7 from J; bases not matched to a gene: 14. CDR1 SGDLS and CDR2 YYNGEE come from the germline V gene. The CDR3 runs 17 residues. The CDR3, as DNA: TGTGCCAGCAGCCCAGAAGGAGGGACAGGGGGATCCCATACGCAGTATTTT. Protein sequence: CASSPEGGTGGSHTQYF.

This clonotype occurred a few times. The V call is TRBV27, the J call TRBJ1-2; no reliable D call. The CDR3 contains 13 residues. With 2 bases removed from V and 5 bases from J, the gap between germline ends came to 9 bases. CDR1 and CDR2 (germline): MNHEY, SMNVEV (reference sequence). CDR3 in amino acids: CASSLTHTYGYTF. The CDR3 DNA reads as TGTGCCAGCAGTTTAACACATACGTATGGCTACACCTTC.

J is TRBJ1-6 and V is TRBV12-3 or TRBV12-4, with D perhaps matching TRBD1 (6 bases). V lost 4 bases and J 8 bases, leaving 15 bases between the germline ends. CDR3 size: 15 residues. The CDR3 DNA sequence: TGTGCCAGCAGTTCCCGAGGAGGGGGTGATTCACCCCTCCACTTT. It translates to CASSSRGGGDSPLHF.

This clonotype has only a few counts. V gene TRBV9 combines with J gene TRBJ2-5, with TRBD2 matching over 8 bases. The ends lost 4 bases at V and 0 bases at J; junction bases unmatched: 5. The CDR3 is 15 amino acids. Germline lookup yields CDR1 SGDLS and CDR2 YYNGEE. The CDR3 DNA reads as TGTGCCAGCAGCCCAGCGGGAGCGTACCAAGAGACCCAGTACTTC. Amino acid sequence: CASSPAGAYQETQYF. The complete variable domain, with remaining parts taken from reference TRBV9 and TRBJ2-5, reads DSGVTQTPKHLITATGQRVTLRCSPRSGDLSVYWYQQSLDQGLQFLIQYYNGEERAKGNILERFSAQQFPDLHSELNLSSLELGDSALYFCASSPAGAYQETQYFGPGTRLLVL.